This T cell receptor beta chain was sequenced during a study of regulatory T cells in long-lasting Graves disease. The CDR3 extends over 13 amino acids. V shed 2 bases and J shed 1 base, with 3 bases lying between them. CDR1 is MDHEN and CDR2 is SYDVKM in the germline V gene. Stated time point: newly diagnosed GD, antithyroid drugs for less than 3 months. Isolated PBMC RNA provided the starting material for the TCR library. The patients were drawn from one endocrinology department in Xi'an, China. This clonotype was found many times. iRepertoire HTBI primers and Arm-PCR of CDR3 regions built TCR beta libraries. TCRdb redid the calling of the multiplex PCR reads with MiXCR, one entry per CDR3 protein. The data show roughly 320,000 distinct CDR3 sequences, approximately 16% seen once. The same data also contributed to another study, on T cells in Graves' hyperthyroidism and ophthalmopathy.

The V call is TRBV28, the J call TRBJ1-3; D not certain. The source was peripheral blood mononuclear cells (PBMCs), collected at new diagnosis, from a patient treated with antithyroid drugs. The TCR was taken from a man aged 35-49 years with Graves disease. CDR3 region: CASSLPSGNTIYF. For the CDR3, the DNA is TGTGCCAGCAGTTTACCGTCTGGAAACACCATATATTTT. Looking up the rest from reference TRBV28 and TRBJ1-3 gives the full variable domain: DVKVTQSSRYLVKRTGEKVFLECVQDMDHENMFWYRQDPGLGLRLIYFSYDVKMKEKGDIPEGYSVSREKKERFSLILESASTNQTSMYLCASSLPSGNTIYFGEGSWLTVV.